A selection of T cell receptor beta chains follows, all from one sample in a study of cytomegalovirus exposure and HLA in healthy donors. TCRdb's table, derived via immunoSEQ multiplex PCR, lists solely in-frame clones and lacks some. The profile shows under 200,000 clones, 79% of them singletons. Sequenced material: PBMCs. All receptors derive from a woman between 25 and 40 years old in good health and CMV-seropositive. Each CDR3 is given with its conserved first and last residue. The order of the fields is J gene, V gene, D gene, clone size, CDR3 DNA, CDR3 protein. D genes are given only for firm matches. Clone size is shown for a subset of rows, as once, few, many or a class of expanded clone.

j_call: TRBJ2-2
v_call: TRBV21-1
d_call: .
clone_size: .
cdr3_nt: TGTGCCAGCAGCTCCGACCCGGGACTTCTCTCGGAGGGCACCGGGGAGCTGTTTTTT
cdr3_aa: CASSSDPGLLSEGTGELFF

j_call: TRBJ1-4
v_call: TRBV9
d_call: TRBD1
clone_size: .
cdr3_nt: TGTGCCAGCAGCCCCGGACAGGGAGTCCCCATACTGTTTTTT
cdr3_aa: CASSPGQGVPILFF

j_call: TRBJ1-2
v_call: TRBV29-1
d_call: TRBD1
clone_size: .
cdr3_nt: TGCAGCGTCGAGACAGGGGGGCTCAATGGCTACACCTTC
cdr3_aa: CSVETGGLNGYTF

j_call: TRBJ2-2
v_call: TRBV19
d_call: .
clone_size: once
cdr3_nt: TGTGCCGGGCGGGACTCAACGGCCGGGGAGCTGTTTTTT
cdr3_aa: CAGRDSTAGELFF

j_call: TRBJ2-3
v_call: TRBV30
d_call: .
clone_size: .
cdr3_nt: TGTGCCTGGAGCGCCGGGATCACTAGCACAGATACGCAGTATTTT
cdr3_aa: CAWSAGITSTDTQYF

j_call: TRBJ2-5
v_call: TRBV5-1
d_call: .
clone_size: .
cdr3_nt: TGCGCCAGCAGCGGAACGGGTAACGAAGAGACCCAGTACTTC
cdr3_aa: CASSGTGNEETQYF

j_call: TRBJ1-5
v_call: TRBV7-6
d_call: .
clone_size: .
cdr3_nt: TGTGCCAGCAGCTTAGCCGCAGGGAATAATCAGCCCCAGCATTTT
cdr3_aa: CASSLAAGNNQPQHF

j_call: TRBJ2-1
v_call: TRBV19
d_call: .
clone_size: .
cdr3_nt: TGTGCCAGTAGTATAGGTCAAAGCGGTTACAATGAGCAGTTCTTC
cdr3_aa: CASSIGQSGYNEQFF

j_call: TRBJ2-3
v_call: TRBV15
d_call: TRBD2
clone_size: .
cdr3_nt: TGTGCCACCAGCACAGCGGGAACCTCAGATACGCAGTATTTT
cdr3_aa: CATSTAGTSDTQYF

j_call: TRBJ2-5
v_call: TRBV5-6
d_call: TRBD1
clone_size: .
cdr3_nt: TGTGCCAGCAGCGGGACAGGGGGGCAAGAGACCCAGTACTTC
cdr3_aa: CASSGTGGQETQYF

j_call: TRBJ2-2
v_call: TRBV5-4
d_call: TRBD2
clone_size: .
cdr3_nt: TGTGCCAGCAGGAAAGGACTAGCGGGGGGTAACACCGGGGAGCTGTTTTTT
cdr3_aa: CASRKGLAGGNTGELFF

j_call: TRBJ1-6
v_call: TRBV7-2
d_call: TRBD1
clone_size: .
cdr3_nt: TGTGCCAGCAGTCCAGGGACAGCAAATTCACCCCTCCACTTT
cdr3_aa: CASSPGTANSPLHF

j_call: TRBJ1-1
v_call: TRBV5-1
d_call: TRBD1
clone_size: .
cdr3_nt: TGCGCCAGCACCACGACAGGGGTGAACACTGAAGCTTTCTTT
cdr3_aa: CASTTTGVNTEAFF

j_call: TRBJ2-2
v_call: TRBV29-1
d_call: TRBD1
clone_size: .
cdr3_nt: TGCAGCGTTGATAGACAGGGGAACACCGGGGAGCTGTTTTTT
cdr3_aa: CSVDRQGNTGELFF

j_call: TRBJ2-7
v_call: TRBV10-2
d_call: TRBD2
clone_size: .
cdr3_nt: TGCGCCAGCAGTGGGGGATTAGCGGGGGCAAGCTCCTACGAGCAGTACTTC
cdr3_aa: CASSGGLAGASSYEQYF

j_call: TRBJ2-7
v_call: TRBV4-2
d_call: .
clone_size: .
cdr3_nt: TGTGCCAGCAGCCAAGATCTGGTCAGGGGCTACGAGCAGTACTTC
cdr3_aa: CASSQDLVRGYEQYF

j_call: TRBJ1-2
v_call: TRBV12-5
d_call: TRBD1
clone_size: once
cdr3_nt: TGTGCTAGTACCGGACGTGGGGGACAGTATGGCTACACCTTC
cdr3_aa: CASTGRGGQYGYTF

j_call: TRBJ2-1
v_call: TRBV7-9
d_call: TRBD2
clone_size: .
cdr3_nt: TGTGCCAGCAGCTTCTCCAGCGGGAGAGGGGGCAATGAGCAGTTCTTC
cdr3_aa: CASSFSSGRGGNEQFF

j_call: TRBJ2-5
v_call: TRBV9
d_call: .
clone_size: .
cdr3_nt: TGTGCCAGCAGCCCTAGTGGAGGGCGAGAGACCCAGTACTTC
cdr3_aa: CASSPSGGRETQYF

j_call: TRBJ2-1
v_call: TRBV2
d_call: .
clone_size: .
cdr3_nt: TGTGCCAGCAGTCATGGAGCTTCCTACAATGAGCAGTTCTTC
cdr3_aa: CASSHGASYNEQFF

j_call: TRBJ2-1
v_call: TRBV30
d_call: TRBD1
clone_size: .
cdr3_nt: TGTGCCTGCTCTGACAGGGGACGGGAGCAGTTCTTC
cdr3_aa: CACSDRGREQFF

j_call: TRBJ2-1
v_call: TRBV6-6
d_call: .
clone_size: .
cdr3_nt: TGTGCCAGCAGTTACTCAAGTAGTACCCATGAGCAGTTCTTC
cdr3_aa: CASSYSSSTHEQFF

j_call: TRBJ2-7
v_call: TRBV19
d_call: .
clone_size: .
cdr3_nt: TGTGCCAGCCCACTAGTCCACGAGCAGTACTTC
cdr3_aa: CASPLVHEQYF

j_call: TRBJ2-6
v_call: TRBV19
d_call: TRBD1
clone_size: once
cdr3_nt: TGTGCCAGTAGTATCAGCAGGGGGTCTGGGGCCAACGTCCTGACTTTC
cdr3_aa: CASSISRGSGANVLTF

j_call: TRBJ1-2
v_call: TRBV18
d_call: TRBD1
clone_size: .
cdr3_nt: TGTGCCAGCTCACCCAGGACAGGGAAGATTAACTATGGCTACACCTTC
cdr3_aa: CASSPRTGKINYGYTF

j_call: TRBJ1-4
v_call: TRBV18
d_call: .
clone_size: .
cdr3_nt: TGTGCCAGCTCACCCGGGGGAGAAAAACTGTTTTTT
cdr3_aa: CASSPGGEKLFF

j_call: TRBJ2-1
v_call: TRBV5-1
d_call: .
clone_size: few
cdr3_nt: TGCGCCAGCAACGGGGGAGAGGGAGGGGGTGAGCAGTTCTTC
cdr3_aa: CASNGGEGGGEQFF

j_call: TRBJ2-7
v_call: TRBV9
d_call: TRBD2
clone_size: .
cdr3_nt: TGTGCCAGCAGCGAAACTAGCGGGAGAGAGCAGTACTTC
cdr3_aa: CASSETSGREQYF

j_call: TRBJ1-2
v_call: TRBV7-8
d_call: .
clone_size: .
cdr3_nt: TGTGCCAGCAGCTTAGGAGGCGGAGACTATGGCTACACCTTC
cdr3_aa: CASSLGGGDYGYTF

j_call: TRBJ1-4
v_call: TRBV4-2
d_call: .
clone_size: few
cdr3_nt: TGTGCCAGCAGCCAAGGCGGCGGGGGCGGAAAACTGTTTTTT
cdr3_aa: CASSQGGGGGKLFF

j_call: TRBJ2-1
v_call: TRBV9
d_call: TRBD2
clone_size: .
cdr3_nt: TGTGCCAGCACCTCTGGGGGACTCGGGGGGAATGAGCAGTTCTTC
cdr3_aa: CASTSGGLGGNEQFF

j_call: TRBJ2-3
v_call: TRBV5-1
d_call: TRBD1
clone_size: .
cdr3_nt: TGCGCCAGCAGCGGCGGGACAGGGGGCGCGGATACGCAGTATTTT
cdr3_aa: CASSGGTGGADTQYF

j_call: TRBJ2-1
v_call: TRBV4-2
d_call: TRBD2
clone_size: few
cdr3_nt: TGTGCCAGCAGCCCCTCTCACGGGGGGGCCAATGAGCAGTTCTTC
cdr3_aa: CASSPSHGGANEQFF